This T cell receptor beta chain was sequenced for a study of cytomegalovirus exposure and HLA in healthy donors. Study observations and caveats: From TCR beta sequences, most subjects' HLA-A and HLA-B alleles were reportedly predicted accurately. Common viral pathogens seemed to be connected with several of the most significant clusters, according to a later analysis.

Those who donated were healthy bone marrow donors. To note about this clone: What it binds is unknown.

The PCR contained 60 Vbeta and 13 Jbeta primers. Sequencing was performed with immunoSEQ multiplex PCR; in TCRdb, only in-frame clones are kept and a portion is missing. The sample contains about 200,000 clones, approximately 79% of which appear only once. Germline trimming cut 5 bases from V and 8 bases from J; bases unmatched to any gene: 14. The CDR3 is made up of 16 amino acids. Germline CDR1 SGHTA, CDR2 FQGTGA. The rearrangement links TRBV7-3 to TRBJ2-1; 8 bases map to TRBD2. Specimen: PBMCs. This clonotype was sampled from a man in his forties or fifties in good health and CMV-seronegative. In nucleotides, the CDR3 is TGTGCCAGCAGCCCGAGGACTAGCCCGTTTGACGATGAGCAGTTCTTC. Amino acid sequence: CASSPRTSPFDDEQFF.